This T cell receptor beta chain comes out of a study of cytotoxic CD8 clonotypes in ibrutinib-treated CLL (dated by TCRdb to 2020 to 2023). About the investigation overall: The cohort included roughly 15 treatment-naive and ten to twelve relapsed/refractory patients; 17 to 18 were IGHV unmutated. Responses were partial in around 25 patients and complete in 2; after median about 5.5 years follow-up, about 14 stayed in remission and about twelve progressed. On average, each sample yielded 255,043 productive templates and under 95,000 productive rearrangements. Every sample from remission and from progressive disease was obtained while the patients were still on ibrutinib. Cryopreserved peripheral blood mononuclear cells were collected before treatment, at response, and at either disease progression or sustained remission. Longitudinal samples were obtainable from about 30% of the roughly 90 participants in the trial. The response samples were drawn at a median of 12 months into treatment, with a range of about 6 to 36 months. The full study reports these points: Sustained-remission and progressing patients did not have matched sampling times, and lymph node repertoires were not examined. At baseline, clonality was higher than in age-matched healthy donors and showed a strong correlation with circulating CD8+ T-cell counts. An increase in clonality was observed at ibrutinib response, with clonality remaining stable during sustained remission and falling back toward baseline at progression. Public clonotypes were rare and either shrank or stayed stable during treatment, and the rise in clonality at ibrutinib response reflected expansion of private clonotypes.

Remarks on this clone: The specificity of this receptor is unknown. One base away there is no much larger clone; base qualities are not given.

CDR1 and CDR2 were assigned from the germline V gene as SGHVS and FNYEAQ. From V the trimming removes 1 base and from J it removes 3 bases, while the gene matches leave 16 bases of the junction unaccounted for. The CDR3 measures 21 amino acids from cysteine to phenylalanine. Only CDR3 DNA remains: 63 bases, in frame from the first base. For TCR beta library preparation, about 2 micrograms of genomic DNA was extracted from cryopreserved PBMCs. Longitudinal blood samples from CLL patients receiving ibrutinib monotherapy were subjected to high-throughput TCR beta sequencing. The patients were enrolled in a single-center, open-label phase 2 trial of ibrutinib monotherapy. Each clonotype received, on average, 10x coverage in deep resolution sequencing performed on a MiSeq, where the target depth lay between 1 in 1 million and 1 in 200,000 T cells. The immunoSEQ hsTCRB Kit was used to generate TCR beta libraries. In the source study's methods: The data were analyzed with ImmunoSEQ Analyzer and ImmunoSEQ Data Assistant, and V, D and J gene assignments followed IMGT definitions. Clonality, which ranges from 0 to 1, was calculated as one minus the normalized Shannon entropy of productive rearrangement frequencies. Only overrepresented clonotypes making up at least 0.05% of each patient's repertoire were included in the public clonotype analysis. Some 14 age-matched healthy donor repertoires from immuneACCESS served as clonality controls. Drawn from immuneACCESS, this table holds only the in-frame rearrangements with V and J called that TCRdb kept. Clones are partly lost; checked studies trace under half to an unresolved V gene and leave the rest unexplained. Clone size and V and J calls were adopted from that table, with D and trimming inferred from the DNA. Here the sample has 150,000 or so clones; 75% to 85% occur a single time. 7.6% of the sample is taken by the ten largest.

Sequenced material: PBMCs, taken after 36 months of ibrutinib treatment. This sequence uses TRBV7-6 and TRBJ2-4; TRBD1 lines up with 12 middle nucleotides. This sequence originates from a human donor with chronic lymphocytic leukemia. CDR3 loop: CASSLGTTGQGASDVKNIQYF. The DNA sequence is TGTGCCAGCAGCTTAGGAACGACGGGACAGGGGGCGTCAGATGTCAAAAACATTCAGTACTTC. With all but the CDR3 taken from the reference TRBV7-6 and TRBJ2-4 genes, the full variable domain is: GAGVSQSPRYKVTKRGQDVALRCDPISGHVSLYWYRQALGQGPEFLTYFNYEAQQDKSGLPNDRFSAERPEGSISTLTIQRTEQRDSAMYRCASSLGTTGQGASDVKNIQYFGAGTRLSVL.